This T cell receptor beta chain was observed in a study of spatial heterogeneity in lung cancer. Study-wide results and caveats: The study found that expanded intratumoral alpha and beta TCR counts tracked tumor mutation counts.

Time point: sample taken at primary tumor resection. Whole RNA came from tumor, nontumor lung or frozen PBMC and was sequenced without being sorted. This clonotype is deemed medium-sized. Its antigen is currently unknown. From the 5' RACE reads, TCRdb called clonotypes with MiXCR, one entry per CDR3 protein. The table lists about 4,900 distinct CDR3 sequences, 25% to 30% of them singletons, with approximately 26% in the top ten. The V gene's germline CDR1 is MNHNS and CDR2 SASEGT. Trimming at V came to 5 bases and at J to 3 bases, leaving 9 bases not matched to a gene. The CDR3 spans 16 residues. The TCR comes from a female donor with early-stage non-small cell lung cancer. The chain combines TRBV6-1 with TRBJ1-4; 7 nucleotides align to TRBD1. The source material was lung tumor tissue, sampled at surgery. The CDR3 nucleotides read TGTGCCAGCAGTCGTACTCCGGGACAGTCTAATGAAAAACTGTTTTTT. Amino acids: CASSRTPGQSNEKLFF.